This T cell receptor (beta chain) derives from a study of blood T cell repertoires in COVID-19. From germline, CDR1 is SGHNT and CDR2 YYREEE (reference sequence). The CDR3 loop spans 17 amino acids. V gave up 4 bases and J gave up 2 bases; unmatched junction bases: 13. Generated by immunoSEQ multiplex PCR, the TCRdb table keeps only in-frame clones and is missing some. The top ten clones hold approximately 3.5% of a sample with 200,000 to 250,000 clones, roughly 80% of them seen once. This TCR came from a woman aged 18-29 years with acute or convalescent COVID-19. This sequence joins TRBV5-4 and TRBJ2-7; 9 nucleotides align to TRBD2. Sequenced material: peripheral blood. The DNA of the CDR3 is TGTGCCAGCAGCCCCTCCCCCCAGCGGGGGGCCACCTACGAGCAGTACTTC. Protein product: CASSPSPQRGATYEQYF.